This is a list of T cell receptor beta chains from one sample in a study of CD8 T cells in Susac syndrome. Each CDR3 protein is one row after TCRdb ran MiXCR on the immunoSEQ multiplex PCR reads. The table includes about 300,000 distinct CDR3 sequences, roughly 90% detected once. The sequenced material came from CD8+ T cells from PBMCs. The source of these receptors is a human donor with multiple sclerosis. Both conserved end residues are part of each CDR3. Fields, in order: clone size, D gene, V gene, J gene, CDR3 length, CDR3 protein, CDR3 DNA. A D gene is named only where the DNA matches it firmly. Rows may omit the clone size; those that give it use once, few, many or a size class.

clone size: -
D gene: TRBD1
V gene: TRBV5-1
J gene: TRBJ1-5
CDR3 length: 15
CDR3 protein: CASSWTGGSNQPQHF
CDR3 DNA: TGCGCCAGCAGCTGGACAGGGGGTAGCAATCAGCCCCAGCATTTT

clone size: few
D gene: TRBD2
V gene: TRBV13
J gene: TRBJ2-7
CDR3 length: 14
CDR3 protein: CASSLDYRGDEQYF
CDR3 DNA: TGTGCCAGCAGCTTAGATTACCGGGGGGACGAGCAGTACTTC

clone size: -
D gene: TRBD2
V gene: TRBV18
J gene: TRBJ2-3
CDR3 length: 19
CDR3 protein: CASSTGTSSHPGGTDTQYF
CDR3 DNA: TGTGCCAGCTCGACCGGGACTAGCTCTCACCCAGGGGGCACAGATACGCAGTATTTT

clone size: -
D gene: -
V gene: TRBV27
J gene: TRBJ2-1
CDR3 length: 12
CDR3 protein: CASSFRADEQFF
CDR3 DNA: TGTGCCAGCAGTTTCAGGGCAGATGAGCAGTTCTTC

clone size: once
D gene: -
V gene: TRBV6-6
J gene: TRBJ1-1
CDR3 length: 14
CDR3 protein: CASSYSSSNTEAFF
CDR3 DNA: TGTGCCAGCAGTTACTCGTCCTCGAACACTGAAGCTTTCTTT

clone size: -
D gene: -
V gene: TRBV28
J gene: TRBJ2-7
CDR3 length: 15
CDR3 protein: CASTLGDTRFGEQYF
CDR3 DNA: TGTGCCAGCACCCTAGGGGACACTCGCTTCGGGGAGCAGTACTTC

clone size: -
D gene: TRBD2
V gene: TRBV7-9
J gene: TRBJ2-3
CDR3 length: 15
CDR3 protein: CASSFMAGDTDTQYF
CDR3 DNA: TGTGCCAGCAGCTTCATGGCGGGGGACACAGATACGCAGTATTTT

clone size: -
D gene: TRBD1
V gene: TRBV2
J gene: TRBJ2-7
CDR3 length: 14
CDR3 protein: CATAETGQAYEQYF
CDR3 DNA: TGTGCCACGGCGGAAACGGGACAGGCCTACGAGCAGTACTTC

clone size: -
D gene: -
V gene: TRBV10-3
J gene: TRBJ2-7
CDR3 length: 13
CDR3 protein: CAISIDRPYEQYF
CDR3 DNA: TGTGCCATCAGTATCGACAGGCCCTACGAGCAGTACTTC

clone size: -
D gene: -
V gene: TRBV7-9
J gene: TRBJ2-1
CDR3 length: 14
CDR3 protein: CASSLVARNNEQFF
CDR3 DNA: TGTGCCAGCAGCTTAGTGGCCAGAAACAATGAGCAGTTCTTC

clone size: -
D gene: -
V gene: TRBV21-1
J gene: TRBJ2-1
CDR3 length: 18
CDR3 protein: CASSKRNLRTSSYNEQFF
CDR3 DNA: TGTGCCAGCAGCAAAAGGAACCTACGAACGAGCTCCTACAATGAGCAGTTCTTC

clone size: -
D gene: -
V gene: TRBV6-2/TRBV6-3
J gene: TRBJ1-1
CDR3 length: 13
CDR3 protein: CASSYTGLAEAFF
CDR3 DNA: TGTGCCAGCAGTTACACCGGACTGGCTGAAGCTTTCTTT

clone size: -
D gene: -
V gene: TRBV28
J gene: TRBJ2-7
CDR3 length: 15
CDR3 protein: CASSFGQGGSYEQYF
CDR3 DNA: TGTGCCAGCAGTTTCGGGCAGGGGGGGTCCTACGAGCAGTACTTC